The entry below gives a single TCR beta chain sequence along with its context. The antigen it binds to is not known. Per-nucleotide qualities are absent, and no much larger clonotype sits a single base away. This sample is drawn from a study of OX40 agonist ivuxolimab in advanced cancers. Background on the whole study: The costimulatory receptor OX40 (CD134) was targeted by ivuxolimab, a fully human IgG2 agonistic monoclonal antibody. Partial responses were achieved by three dose-escalation patients, of whom one had hepatocellular carcinoma and two had cutaneous melanoma. Intravenous ivuxolimab was administered to patients every 2 weeks at six dose levels: 0.01, 0.1, 0.3, 1.5, 3 and 10 mg/kg. In the dose-escalation cohort, approximately 82% of patients were male, and the mean age was roughly 60 years, with a range of about 23 to 85. Among the approximately 54 dose-escalation patients, some 19 had hepatocellular carcinoma, roughly 15 melanoma, 9 renal cell carcinoma and 9 head and neck cancer. Prior anti-PD-1, anti-PD-L1 or anti-CTLA-4 therapy was permitted, and approximately 42% of dose-escalation patients had received checkpoint inhibitors. The paper covers the monotherapy dose-escalation part of the phase I ivuxolimab trial, which included N = 52 patients. The purpose of peripheral TCRbeta sequencing was to test whether ivuxolimab changed TCR sequence diversity and led to clonal T-cell expansion. Findings and caveats that apply to the study as a whole: Low levels of normalized T-cell clonal expansion were also seen in some patients who did not respond. At doses from 0.1 to 3.0 mg/kg, clonal expansion was seen in both CD4+ and CD8+ blood T cells between baseline and week 6. The antigen specificity of the clonally expanded peripheral T cells was not determined. In partial responders in the 0.1-3.0 mg/kg groups, normalized peripheral clonal expansion was found to be among the lowest, especially among CD8+ T cells. After ivuxolimab, more expanded clones were found on average in CD8+ T cells than in CD4+ T cells.

To sequence the TCRbeta CDR3 region, genomic DNA was isolated from the sorted cells. The immunoSEQ Assay was used for sequencing of TCRbeta CDR3 regions. TCRdb's version of the immuneACCESS table is confined to in-frame rearrangements and falls short of the full clone set. An unresolved V gene accounts for under half of the shortfall where checked; the remainder is of unknown origin. The sample includes roughly 59,000 clones, with 84% observed a single time. Jointly, the top ten make up roughly 2% of the sample. Patients with a history of autoimmune disease or receiving systemic immunosuppression were excluded from the trial. In every dose cohort, peripheral blood was drawn for TCR sequencing at baseline, cycle 4 day 1, and cycle 7 day 1. Samples came from an open-label, multicenter, first-in-human phase I dose-escalation trial of ivuxolimab. Adults with locally advanced or metastatic head and neck squamous cell, hepatocellular, melanoma or renal cell carcinoma were enrolled in the trial. Before TCR sequencing, CD4+ T cells and CD8+ T cells were sorted from peripheral blood as separate populations.

The CDR3 spans 14 residues, from the cysteine through the phenylalanine. Of all the DNA, just the CDR3 is kept, 42 bases in frame from base 1. V and J are truncated by 2 bases and 3 bases respectively, leaving an intervening sequence of 10 bases. From a lookup of the germline V gene, CDR1 and CDR2 are SGHTA and FQGTGA. The sequence was collected from an adult with an advanced solid tumor such as melanoma, head and neck, liver or kidney cancer. Sample: CD4+ or CD8+ T cells sorted from blood, taken in a trial of the OX40 agonist ivuxolimab. The V gene is TRBV7-3 and the J gene is TRBJ2-5; the D gene is perhaps TRBD1, on 6 matching bases. The CDR3 region has the sequence CASSLAAGEETQYF. The sequenced DNA is TGTGCCAGCAGCTTAGCCGCAGGGGAAGAGACCCAGTACTTC.